Shown below are 27 T cell receptor beta chains from a single sample sequenced in a study of cytomegalovirus exposure and HLA in healthy donors. The PCR ran on 60 Vbeta and 13 Jbeta primers. The table came from immunoSEQ multiplex PCR; TCRdb's copy has only in-frame clones and leaves some out. The table includes roughly 200,000 clones, around four fifths detected once. The sample was PBMCs. These receptors were collected from a woman aged 60-75 years in good health and CMV-seropositive.

This sequence joins TRBV9 and TRBJ2-7; possibly TRBD1 for D (6 bases). Germline V gene sequence: CDR1 SGDLS, CDR2 YYNGEE. Trimming pared 5 bases from V and 7 bases from J, leaving 19 bases between. The CDR3 is 14 residues long. CDR3 in DNA: TGTGCCAGCAGTCGAGGGGACACCTTTAGGGAGCAGTACTTC. It codes for CASSRGDTFREQYF.

This chain connects TRBV4-2 to TRBJ1-2; D not certain. Trimming took off 6 bases at V and 0 bases at J, with 8 bases between the two ends. The germline V gene encodes CDR1 LGHNA and CDR2 YNFKEQ. The CDR3 spans 13 residues. The CDR3 here is CASSLEANYGYTF. For the CDR3, the DNA is TGTGCCAGCAGTCTAGAGGCTAACTATGGCTACACCTTC.

J is TRBJ2-2 and V is TRBV6-5; no clear D. The V end lost 8 bases, the J end lost 1 base, and 11 bases lay between the germline ends. CDR3 length equals 14 residues. Germline CDR1 and CDR2: MNHEY and SVGAGI. CDR3 in DNA: TGTGCCAGCTATACGGGTCTGAACACCGGGGAGCTGTTTTTT. Encoded protein: CASYTGLNTGELFF.

This clone has only one observation. The genes are TRBV5-4 and TRBJ2-3, with D maybe TRBD2 (7 bases). The ends were cut back, 6 bases at V and 4 bases at J, with 18 bases in the middle. CDR1 and CDR2 (germline): SGHNT, YYREEE (reference sequence). This CDR3 is built from 15 residues. In DNA, the CDR3 is TGTGCCAGCAAAAGGGGGGGCGGGGAGGCAGATACGCAGTATTTT. This translates into CASKRGGGEADTQYF.

The chain has TRBV10-3 and TRBJ1-4; TRBD1 is a possible D gene (6 bases). CDR1 is ENHRY and CDR2 is SYGVKD in the germline V gene. This CDR3 has 14 amino acids. V was trimmed by 4 bases and J by 6 bases, leaving 12 bases between them. In nucleotides, the CDR3 is TGTGCCATCAGTGGGGGGCCAGGTGATGAAAAACTGTTTTTT. Its translation is CAISGGPGDEKLFF.

The chain recombines TRBV5-1 with TRBJ1-1, with TRBD1 as a possible D gene (5 bases). Trimming took off 3 bases at V and 6 bases at J, with 15 bases between the two ends. This CDR3 is 14 amino acids long. Germline CDR1 reads SGHRS; CDR2 reads YFSETQ. CDR3 nucleotide sequence: TGCGCCAGCAGCTCCCGAAAACAGGTCTCTGAAGCTTTCTTT. Translation: CASSSRKQVSEAFF.

This clone has just one count. CDR3 sequence (DNA): TGTGCCAGCAGACCCCGGGACAGATTCTATGGCTACACCTTC. Translating gives CASRPRDRFYGYTF. The V and J genes are TRBV6-6 and TRBJ1-2, with 7 nucleotides matching TRBD1. Germline V lookup: CDR1 MNHNY, CDR2 SVGAGI (reference sequence). Trimming took 6 bases from V and 4 from J; bases not matched to a gene: 8. The CDR3 covers 14 residues.

The chain employs TRBV5-6 and TRBJ2-1; D might be TRBD2 (5 bases). The CDR3 extends over 14 amino acids. CDR1 is SGHDT, CDR2 YYEEEE, per germline. The V and J ends lost 1 base and 5 bases respectively, with 10 bases between them. The CDR3 reads CASSLLTSNNEQFF. CDR3 DNA sequence: TGTGCCAGCAGCTTGCTTACTAGTAACAATGAGCAGTTCTTC.

V is TRBV5-1 and J is TRBJ1-5; 9 bases map to TRBD1. V lost 3 bases to trimming and J lost 4 bases; unmatched junction nucleotides: 5. Germline CDR1 and CDR2: SGHRS and YFSETQ. The CDR3 runs to 15 residues. CDR3 in amino acids: CASSSTGGGNQPQHF. The CDR3 DNA sequence: TGCGCCAGCAGCTCGACAGGGGGTGGAAATCAGCCCCAGCATTTT.

This clone was found a few times. The CDR3 DNA is TGTGCCACCAGCAGAGATGCGGTAGCGGGAGGGCCTAGGGACGAGCAGTACTTC. Its protein is CATSRDAVAGGPRDEQYF. V usage is TRBV15 and J usage is TRBJ2-7; 11 nucleotides align to TRBD2. V trimming: 0 bases; J trimming: 5 bases; junction bases outside the gene matches: 12. Germline V gene data show CDR1 as LNHNV and CDR2 as YYDKDF (reference sequence). CDR3 size: 18 residues.

V gene TRBV18 combines with J gene TRBJ1-2; D is possibly TRBD1 (5 bases). Trimming left V 0 bases short and J 6 bases short, with 14 bases between. The CDR3 totals 15 residues. Germline V gene lookup returns CDR1 KGHSH and CDR2 LQKENI. CDR3 DNA: TGTGCCAGCTCACCACCATCCAGGGCTCCCGATGGCTACACCTTC. This codes for CASSPPSRAPDGYTF.

The chain uses TRBV18 and TRBJ1-3, with D possibly being TRBD1 (6 bases). V was trimmed by 3 bases and J by 2 bases, leaving 11 bases between them. The CDR3 runs to 15 residues. The germline V gene encodes CDR1 KGHSH and CDR2 LQKENI. Written as DNA, the CDR3 is TGTGCCAGCTCACCGAGGGGGGGAGCTGGAAACACCATATATTTT. This gives the protein CASSPRGGAGNTIYF.

This chain connects TRBV19 to TRBJ2-5, with D perhaps matching TRBD1 (6 bases). The CDR3 is 15 amino acids. V gave up 1 base and J gave up 7 bases, with 16 bases separating them. The germline CDR1 and CDR2 sequences are LNHDA and SQIVND (reference sequence). The CDR3 spells CASSIVLTGHGTQYF. CDR3 nucleotides: TGTGCCAGTAGTATAGTTCTGACAGGCCATGGGACCCAGTACTTC.

This chain connects TRBV19 to TRBJ1-1; 8 bases map to TRBD1. The CDR3 sequence is 14 residues long. Germline CDR1 LNHDA, CDR2 SQIVND (reference sequence). Trimming cost V 5 bases and J 10 bases; bases outside gene matches: 12. In DNA, the CDR3 is TGTGCCAGTAGTGCCGCAGGGGGCGCCGGTATAGCTTTCTTT. Translating it yields CASSAAGGAGIAFF.

The chain links TRBV29-1 to TRBJ2-7; 16 nucleotides match TRBD2. Germline V lookup: CDR1 SQVTM, CDR2 ANQGSEA. The V gene end was trimmed by 6 bases and the J gene end by 7 bases; junction bases not matched to a gene: 12. This CDR3 comprises 16 residues. The CDR3 loop reads CSVRSLGLAGGREQYF. The DNA of the CDR3 is TGCAGCGTACGAAGCTTGGGACTAGCGGGAGGGCGGGAGCAGTACTTC.

J is TRBJ2-3 and V is TRBV2, with TRBD2 matching over 11 bases. Germline assignment: CDR1 SNHLY and CDR2 FYNNEI. This CDR3 comprises 16 residues. CDR3 nucleotides: TGTGCATGCACGTGGGCTAGCGGGGGGAACACAGATACGCAGTATTTT. It specifies CACTWASGGNTDTQYF.

The chain has TRBV7-9 and TRBJ1-1; a weak D match, TRBD1 (5 bases). Germline assignment: CDR1 SEHNR and CDR2 FQNEAQ (reference sequence). V dropped 5 bases and J dropped 1 base, with 14 bases sitting between them. This CDR3 contains 15 residues. CDR3 region: CASSTLQGGNTEAFF. Here the CDR3 DNA reads TGTGCCAGCAGCACACTCCAGGGTGGGAACACTGAAGCTTTCTTT.

The chain employs TRBV14 and TRBJ1-5; TRBD1 matches 9 bases. Germline CDR1 and CDR2: SGHDN and FVKESK. V gave up 4 bases and J gave up 6 bases; unmatched junction bases: 4. The CDR3 covers 14 residues. Here the CDR3 reads CASSRTGEGQPQHF. The CDR3, as DNA: TGTGCCAGCAGCCGGACAGGGGAGGGTCAGCCCCAGCATTTT. The whole variable domain, filled in from reference TRBV14 and TRBJ1-5, reads EAGVTQFPSHSVIEKGQTVTLRCDPISGHDNLYWYRRVMGKEIKFLLHFVKESKQDESGMPNNRFLAERTGGTYSTLKVQPAELEDSGVYFCASSRTGEGQPQHFGDGTRLSIL.

The V gene is TRBV2, the J gene TRBJ2-7; 7 bases line up with TRBD1. Germline V CDR1 and CDR2: SNHLY, FYNNEI. V gave up 2 bases and J gave up 2 bases; unmatched junction bases: 6. The CDR3 is made up of 15 amino acids. The CDR3 protein is CASSEPPGQPYEQYF. CDR3 DNA sequence: TGTGCCAGCAGTGAACCACCGGGACAGCCCTACGAGCAGTACTTC.

With respect to this clone: The CDR3 carries no conserved terminal phenylalanine or tryptophan, so it likely arises from a read error. The rearrangement uses TRBV5-1 and TRBJ1-5, with D unclear. The V end lost 0 bases, the J end lost 7 bases, and 8 bases lay between the germline ends. CDR1 and CDR2 from the germline V gene are SGHRS and YFSETQ. The CDR3 has 13 amino acids. Here the CDR3 DNA reads TGCGCCAGCAGCTTGGGCGGGTGGCAGCCCCAGCATCTT. Its translation: CASSLGGWQPQHL.

The chain combines TRBV6-5 with TRBJ2-1, with D perhaps TRBD2 (6 bases). CDR1 and CDR2 from the germline V gene are MNHEY and SVGAGI. The CDR3 runs to 15 residues. Trimming took 3 bases from V and 2 from J, leaving 11 bases between them. The CDR3 nucleotides are TGTGCCAGCAGTTATTGGAGGGAACCCTACAATGAGCAGTTCTTC. Translation: CASSYWREPYNEQFF.

A word on this clone: The identical CDR3 is also encoded by other nucleotide sequences in the sample. V and J are TRBV5-1 and TRBJ1-6; D is ambiguous. CDR1 and CDR2 (germline): SGHRS, YFSETQ. The CDR3 length is 13 residues. Trimming shortened V by 2 bases and J by 4 bases, and 4 bases separated the two germline ends. The CDR3, as DNA: TGCGCCAGCAGCTTAGCTTATAATTCACCCCTCCACTTT. It yields the protein CASSLAYNSPLHF.

This rearrangement joins TRBV11-2 to TRBJ1-5, with D perhaps TRBD1 (5 bases). V was cut by 5 bases and J by 5 bases, with 10 bases left in between. The CDR3 extends over 13 amino acids. The germline V gene encodes CDR1 SGHAT and CDR2 FQNNGV. DNA for the CDR3: TGTGCCAGCAGCATCGACAGTGATCAGCCCCAGCATTTT. It codes for CASSIDSDQPQHF.

V is TRBV15 and J is TRBJ2-7; 10 bases are shared with TRBD1. Germline loops: CDR1 LNHNV, CDR2 YYDKDF (reference sequence). The CDR3 is 14 residues long. V dropped 3 bases and J dropped 4; count of bases not matched to a gene: 3. Here the CDR3 DNA reads TGTGCCACCAGCAGGGACAGGGGGGCATACGAGCAGTACTTC. It encodes CATSRDRGAYEQYF.

CDR3 sequence (DNA): TGCGCCAGCAGCCGGACTAGCGGGGGGGACTTGTACCAAGAGACCCAGTACTTC. Its translation: CASSRTSGGDLYQETQYF. The rearrangement links TRBV5-1 to TRBJ2-5, with 15 bases fitting TRBD2. This CDR3 region has 18 residues. Germline V gene data show CDR1 as SGHRS and CDR2 as YFSETQ. The J segment lost 0 bases and the V segment lost 4 bases, leaving 7 bases of the junction unmatched.

V gene TRBV4-2 combines with J gene TRBJ2-2; 11 bases are a match to TRBD1. This CDR3 comprises 20 residues. Trimming at V came to 1 base and at J to 3 bases, leaving 13 bases not matched to a gene. CDR1 LGHNA and CDR2 YNFKEQ come from the germline V gene. CDR3 DNA: TGTGCCAGCAGCCAAGCCCCGGGACAGGGGGGATTCATAGACACCGGGGAGCTGTTTTTT. Protein product: CASSQAPGQGGFIDTGELFF.

The chain recombines TRBV7-6 with TRBJ2-1; TRBD2 might be the D (5 bases). V lost 1 base and J lost 1, with 11 bases in between. This CDR3 is built from 16 residues. Germline CDR1 is SGHVS and CDR2 is FNYEAQ. The chain's CDR3 is CASSLGRGSSYNEQFF. The CDR3 DNA is TGTGCCAGCAGCTTAGGACGAGGGAGTTCCTACAATGAGCAGTTCTTC.